Sequencing of this T cell receptor (beta chain) was carried out in a study of tumor-infiltrating lymphocytes in primary liver carcinoma. Overall study: Donors had hepatocellular carcinoma or combined HCC and intrahepatic cholangiocarcinoma.

Per the germline V gene, CDR1 is MGHRA and CDR2 is YSYEKL. The CDR3 contains 16 residues. Using a constant-region primer together with ProtoScript II reverse transcriptase, TCR beta cDNA was made from about 500 ng of total RNA. Three nested multiplex PCR rounds of slightly modified ARM-PCR generated TCR beta libraries. The opening two PCR rounds, about 11 cycles each, paired TRBV1-TRBV30 forward primers with a C-beta reverse primer. TCRdb reprocessed the multiplex PCR reads via MiXCR and lists one record per CDR3 protein. The sample has about 75,000 distinct CDR3 sequences, 69% seen once; the top ten hold less than 30%. Bulk tissue was left unsorted, and RNA and DNA were co-extracted from about 19-30 mg of it. By surgical resection, the patients were treated for their primary liver carcinoma. The table lists this clonotype with a count of one. Its antigen is unidentified. One end of the junction does not line up with germline, which may come from a read error.

Study-wide findings and caveats: Significantly larger top-250-clone fractions were found in tumors than in blood (p = 0.039).

Sequenced: tumor-adjacent normal liver tissue. This chain connects TRBV4-1 to TRBJ1-6, with TRBD1 matching 7 bases. This clonotype originated in a man in his forties or fifties with primary liver carcinoma and hepatitis B virus infection. CDR3 sequence (DNA): TGTGCCAGCAGCCACCACCTACAGGGGACGGATTCACCCCTCCACTTT. It is translated as CASSHHLQGTDSPLHF.